The clone carrying this T cell receptor (beta chain) was observed a single time. The CDR3 loop spans 16 amino acids. V lost 0 bases, J lost 5 bases, and 5 bases stayed unmatched. Germline V gene sequence: CDR1 MGHRA, CDR2 YSYEKL. This entry is derived from a study of T cell changes during pregnancy in multiple sclerosis. Libraries were prepared by immunoSEQ multiplex PCR; TCRdb keeps only in-frame clonotypes and omits some of them. The table shows about 50,000 clones, with 91% occurring only once. The J gene is TRBJ2-2, the V gene TRBV4-1; TRBD2 matches at 8 bases. The starting material was CD8+ T cells from peripheral blood mononuclear cells, obtained after pregnancy. The origin of this receptor is a female donor with multiple sclerosis, enrolled in a pregnancy study. CDR3 in amino acids: CASSQEAGAGTGELFF. CDR3 nucleotide sequence: TGCGCCAGCAGCCAAGAAGCGGGGGCGGGGACCGGGGAGCTGTTTTTT.